This entry features one T cell receptor (beta chain) sequence. As yet, its antigen is unknown. The sample belongs to a study of tumor-infiltrating lymphocytes in localized non-small cell lung cancer. The assay was immunoSEQ multiplex PCR, and TCRdb's table has in-frame clones only and misses some. Here the sample spans about 12,000 clones, 76% being singletons. Study-wide results and caveats: Each assay used a separate piece of the same tissue.

The CDR3 has 11 amino acids. Germline V CDR1 and CDR2: DFQATT, SNEGSKA (reference sequence). Trimming cost V 2 bases and J 5 bases, with 6 bases left between them. The receptor was isolated from a human donor with non-small cell lung cancer. The V gene is TRBV20-1, the J gene TRBJ2-5, with D possibly being TRBD1 or TRBD2 (5 bases each). The sequenced sample consisted of uninvolved lung tissue not adjacent to the tumor. CDR3 protein: CSARWGETQYF. The CDR3 region has the DNA TGCAGTGCTAGATGGGGGGAGACCCAGTACTTC.